Below, 26 T cell receptor beta chains from the same sample are listed, as sequenced in a study of cytomegalovirus exposure and HLA in healthy donors. Both 60 Vbeta primers and 13 Jbeta primers went into the PCR. Sequencing was performed with immunoSEQ multiplex PCR; in TCRdb, only in-frame clones are kept and a portion is missing. This table holds approximately 100,000 clones, under 75% found once. The sequencing input was PBMCs. All receptors derive from a man aged 50 to 59 in good health and CMV-seronegative.

This clone was seen more than once but under ten times. V usage is TRBV13 and J usage is TRBJ2-5; perhaps TRBD2 as D (6 bases). The J call is uncertain, as TRBJ2-7 better fits the DNA end. This CDR3 contains 15 residues. Per germline, CDR1 PRHDT and CDR2 FYEKMQ (reference sequence). CDR3 sequence reads: CASSPTRGGSHEQYF. The DNA of the CDR3 is TGTGCCAGCAGCCCAACTAGAGGAGGGTCCCACGAGCAGTACTTC.

As for this clone: One end of the junction fails to match germline, which may point to a read error. The V call is TRBV7-7, the J call TRBJ2-7, with 7 bases identical to TRBD2. In germline, CDR1 is SSHAT, CDR2 FNYEAQ (reference sequence). The CDR3 consists of 15 residues. CDR3 coding DNA: TGTGCTAGCAGCTTCGGAGCGGGGCCATCCTACGAGCAGTACTTC. This encodes CASSFGAGPSYEQYF. Combining the CDR3 with reference TRBV7-7 and TRBJ2-7 gives the whole variable domain GAGVSQSPRYKVTKRGQDVTLRCDPISSHATLYWYQQALGQGPEFLTYFNYEAQPDKSGLPSDRFSAERPEGSISTLTIQRTEQRDSAMYRCASSFGAGPSYEQYFGPGTRLTVT.

V gene TRBV4-1 combines with J gene TRBJ1-6, with D unresolved. Germline V gene data show CDR1 as MGHRA and CDR2 as YSYEKL. Between the trimmed V and J ends, which lost 0 bases and 6 bases, there was a span of 9 bases. This CDR3 region has 15 residues. CDR3 nucleotides: TGCGCCAGCAGCCAAGATGAGCGAAGTAATTCACCCCTCCACTTT. This codes for CASSQDERSNSPLHF.

This clone was found a few times. V gene TRBV5-6 combines with J gene TRBJ2-2, with D possibly being TRBD1 (5 bases). The V gene lost 5 bases and the J gene lost 2 bases, with 10 bases spanning the gap. CDR3 length: 14 amino acids. The V gene's germline CDR1 is SGHDT and CDR2 YYEEEE. For the CDR3, the DNA is TGTGCCAGCAGTCCGGACACCAACACCGGGGAGCTGTTTTTT. Translating it yields CASSPDTNTGELFF.

The gene calls are TRBV9 and TRBJ2-2, with 11 bases matching TRBD2. The J segment lost 5 bases and the V segment lost 3 bases, leaving 12 bases of the junction unmatched. The CDR3 sequence is 18 residues long. The germline gives CDR1 SGDLS, CDR2 YYNGEE. The CDR3 loop is CASSASGGLAVGTGELFF. For the CDR3, the DNA is TGTGCCAGCAGCGCTAGCGGGGGACTAGCGGTGGGGACCGGGGAGCTGTTTTTT.

The chain links TRBV9 to TRBJ1-2; no reliable D call. The CDR3 runs to 12 residues. V was cut by 4 bases and J by 3 bases, with 7 bases left in between. Germline-derived CDR1 and CDR2 are SGDLS and YYNGEE. CDR3 DNA sequence: TGTGCCAGCAGCCTTCTCCACTATGGCTACACCTTC. Amino acid sequence: CASSLLHYGYTF. The full variable domain, completed using reference TRBV9 and TRBJ1-2, is DSGVTQTPKHLITATGQRVTLRCSPRSGDLSVYWYQQSLDQGLQFLIQYYNGEERAKGNILERFSAQQFPDLHSELNLSSLELGDSALYFCASSLLHYGYTFGSGTRLTVV.

The chain uses TRBV11-2 and TRBJ2-6; D is perhaps TRBD1 (5 bases). The CDR3 runs 17 residues. Germline values: CDR1 SGHAT, CDR2 FQNNGV. V was cut by 4 bases and J by 2 bases, with 15 bases left in between. The CDR3 nucleotides read TGTGCCAGCAGCTCCCCCTTGCAGGGCGCTGGGGCCAACGTCCTGACTTTC. Its translation: CASSSPLQGAGANVLTF.

This clone has just a few counts. The CDR3 sequence is CASSFTSGMDNEQFF. The CDR3 bases are TGTGCCAGCAGTTTTACTAGCGGGATGGACAATGAGCAGTTCTTC. The chain carries TRBV27 and TRBJ2-1; the match to TRBD2 covers 10 bases. After removal of 3 bases from V and 5 bases from J, the junction contained 4 bases not matched to a gene. CDR3 length: 15 residues. From germline, CDR1 is MNHEY and CDR2 SMNVEV (reference sequence).

The chain has TRBV10-2 and TRBJ2-1; 12 nucleotides line up with TRBD2. This CDR3 is built from 16 residues. With V trimmed by 7 bases and J by 4 bases, 8 bases remained unmatched. Per germline, CDR1 WSHSY and CDR2 SAAADI. The DNA of the CDR3 is TGCGCCAGCAAGGAAACGACTAGCGGGAGATACAATGAGCAGTTCTTC. Residues: CASKETTSGRYNEQFF.

This clone has just a few counts. The chain recombines TRBV13 with TRBJ2-7, with TRBD1 identical over 9 bases. V was clipped by 0 bases and J by 3 bases; unmatched bases: 9. Germline V lookup: CDR1 PRHDT, CDR2 FYEKMQ (reference sequence). The CDR3 is 17 amino acids. In nucleotides, the CDR3 is TGTGCCAGCAGCTTAGGTTGGGCTGGGGGACAGGGCTACGAGCAGTACTTC. This codes for CASSLGWAGGQGYEQYF. Based on the CDR3 plus reference TRBV13 and TRBJ2-7, the full variable domain is AAGVIQSPRHLIKEKRETATLKCYPIPRHDTVYWYQQGPGQDPQFLISFYEKMQSDKGSIPDRFSAQQFSDYHSELNMSSLELGDSALYFCASSLGWAGGQGYEQYFGPGTRLTVT.

This chain joins TRBV7-8 and TRBJ1-1; a possible D gene is TRBD1 (5 bases). CDR3 length: 17 residues. The germline gives CDR1 SGHVS, CDR2 FQNEAQ. Trimming removed 5 bases from V and 4 bases from J, with 23 bases in between. The CDR3 sequence is CASSPRPGLTTLTEAFF. The CDR3 DNA follows: TGTGCCAGCAGCCCAAGACCGGGACTGACGACGCTCACTGAAGCTTTCTTT.

The rearrangement uses TRBV7-9 and TRBJ2-3, with TRBD2 identical over 8 bases. V shed 5 bases and J 5 bases; nucleotides not matched to a gene: 6. CDR3 length: 14 residues. From germline, CDR1 is SEHNR and CDR2 FQNEAQ (reference sequence). Written as DNA, the CDR3 is TGTGCCAGCAGCCTGACCCTAGCGGGAGATACGCAGTATTTT. This sequence encodes CASSLTLAGDTQYF.

This rearrangement joins TRBV28 to TRBJ1-2; unclear D gene. CDR1 is MDHEN and CDR2 is SYDVKM in the germline V gene. The CDR3 contains 11 residues. The V gene lost 6 bases and the J gene lost 6 bases, with 8 bases spanning the gap. In DNA, the CDR3 is TGTGCCAGCAGCCTAACCCATGGCTACACCTTC. This gives the protein CASSLTHGYTF.

CDR3 sequence (DNA): TGCGCCAGCAGCTTAACAAACAGGGGGCCCACCGGGGAGCTGTTTTTT. Its translation is CASSLTNRGPTGELFF. The chain uses TRBV5-1 and TRBJ2-2; 9 bases are a match to TRBD1. V dropped 2 bases and J dropped 4; count of bases not matched to a gene: 6. CDR1 is SGHRS, CDR2 YFSETQ, per germline. CDR3 length equals 16 residues. The full variable domain, in which reference TRBV5-1 and TRBJ2-2 provide the parts outside the CDR3, is KAGVTQTPRYLIKTRGQQVTLSCSPISGHRSVSWYQQTPGQGLQFLFEYFSETQRNKGNFPGRFSGRQFSNSRSEMNVSTLELGDSALYLCASSLTNRGPTGELFFGEGSRLTVL.

There are a few counts of this clone. The rearrangement uses TRBV5-1 and TRBJ2-1; TRBD1 aligns across 11 bases. This CDR3 region has 16 residues. The V gene end was trimmed by 2 bases and the J gene end by 3 bases; junction bases not matched to a gene: 4. Per germline, CDR1 SGHRS and CDR2 YFSETQ. CDR3 protein: CASSFSGTGGYNEQFF. Written as DNA, the CDR3 is TGCGCCAGCAGCTTCTCAGGGACAGGGGGCTACAATGAGCAGTTCTTC.

V gene TRBV7-6 combines with J gene TRBJ2-7, with D perhaps TRBD2 (6 bases). This CDR3 contains 15 residues. The germline gives CDR1 SGHVS, CDR2 FNYEAQ. The V end was cut by 5 bases, the J end by 2 bases, with 16 bases between. CDR3 loop: CASSPDAGRTYEQYF. The CDR3 nucleotides read TGTGCCAGCAGCCCGGACGCGGGGAGGACCTACGAGCAGTACTTC.

V is TRBV14 and J is TRBJ2-1; 10 positions agree with TRBD2. The germline CDR1 and CDR2 sequences are SGHDN and FVKESK. CDR3 length: 15 amino acids. V lost 2 bases and J lost 7; bases outside the gene matches: 5. CDR3 sequence reads: CASSQLAGDFNEQFF. CDR3 nucleotide sequence: TGTGCCAGCAGCCAACTAGCGGGAGATTTTAATGAGCAGTTCTTC.

The table lists this clone with a count of one. V gene TRBV4-2 combines with J gene TRBJ2-3; 7 bases line up with TRBD2. Germline CDR1 is LGHNA and CDR2 is YNFKEQ. Germline trimming cut 0 bases from V and 0 bases from J; bases unmatched to any gene: 18. CDR3 length: 21 residues. CDR3 amino acids: CASSQDWGGRGDGTSTDTQYF. Written as DNA, the CDR3 is TGTGCCAGCAGCCAAGATTGGGGGGGGAGAGGGGATGGTACTAGCACAGATACGCAGTATTTT.

The rearrangement joins TRBV5-6 to TRBJ2-7; the D gene is possibly TRBD1 (7 bases). CDR1 and CDR2 from the germline V gene are SGHDT and YYEEEE. CDR3 length: 14 residues. V lost 3 bases and J 5 bases, leaving 15 bases between the germline ends. The CDR3 here is CASSWQGGFDEQYF. CDR3 nucleotide sequence: TGTGCCAGCAGCTGGCAGGGGGGTTTCGACGAGCAGTACTTC.

This clone showed up just a few times. This chain uses TRBV18 with TRBJ2-1; TRBD2 aligns across 9 bases. Germline-derived CDR1 and CDR2 are KGHSH and LQKENI. This CDR3 is 16 amino acids long. Germline trimming cut 4 bases from V and 3 bases from J; bases unmatched to any gene: 7. CDR3: CASSLQREAVYNEQFF. The DNA for the CDR3 is TGTGCCAGCTCACTTCAGCGGGAGGCCGTCTACAATGAGCAGTTCTTC.

The rearrangement uses TRBV7-9 and TRBJ2-1; 7 positions match TRBD2. This CDR3 is 14 amino acids long. Germline CDR1 is SEHNR and CDR2 is FQNEAQ (reference sequence). V was pared by 5 bases and J by 8 bases, with 9 bases of the junction left unmatched. The CDR3 loop reads CASSRDAGADEQFF. As DNA, the CDR3 is TGTGCCAGCAGCCGTGACGCGGGAGCGGATGAGCAGTTCTTC.

This chain joins TRBV27 and TRBJ2-7, with D perhaps TRBD1 (6 bases). With 4 bases removed from V and 7 bases from J, the gap between germline ends came to 20 bases. The CDR3 has 15 amino acids. Germline CDR1 and CDR2: MNHEY and SMNVEV (reference sequence). The CDR3 region is CASSSLTGVVAEQYF. For the CDR3, the DNA is TGTGCCAGCAGTTCCCTGACAGGTGTGGTAGCTGAGCAGTACTTC.

The J gene is TRBJ2-1, the V gene TRBV6-5; weak D call: TRBD2 (6 bases). Trimming removed 3 bases from V and 7 bases from J, with 16 bases in between. This CDR3 has 15 residues. The germline CDR1 and CDR2 sequences are MNHEY and SVGAGI. CDR3 region: CASSYKATSPNEQFF. The CDR3 DNA reads TGTGCCAGCAGTTATAAGGCTACTAGCCCTAATGAGCAGTTCTTC.

The CDR3 sequence: CASSQDIINQYEQYF. CDR3 sequence (DNA): TGTGCCAGCAGCCAAGATATCATCAATCAGTACGAGCAGTACTTC. V and J are TRBV4-2 and TRBJ2-7; no firm D call. Trimming removed 0 bases at V and 4 bases at J, with 13 bases between. CDR1 is LGHNA, CDR2 YNFKEQ, per germline. The CDR3 contains 15 residues.

V usage is TRBV5-1 and J usage is TRBJ1-1, with 8 nucleotides matching TRBD1. The trim removed 0 bases at V and 1 base at J, leaving 5 bases unmatched. This CDR3 region has 16 residues. CDR1 is SGHRS and CDR2 is YFSETQ in the germline V gene. The CDR3 nucleotides are TGCGCCAGCAGCTTGGGTAGTACAGGGGGGAACACTGAAGCTTTCTTT. This sequence encodes CASSLGSTGGNTEAFF.

This clone appeared a few times. V and J are TRBV21-1 and TRBJ2-5; the D call in the table, TRBD2, was not verified against the DNA. TRBV21-1 corresponds to a pseudogene. The CDR3 covers 14 residues. As DNA, the CDR3 is TGTGCCAGCAGCTTTGGGACTAGCGAAGAGACCCAGTACTTC. Translating gives CASSFGTSEETQYF.